The 18 T cell receptor beta chains below come from one sample, sequenced in a study of CD8+CD57+ T cells in acquired aplastic anemia (dated by TCRdb to 2016 to 2019). TCRdb records Illumina HiSeq 2000 as the sequencer. Profiling of TCR beta VDJ combinations and CDR3 sequences used genomic DNA as the template. The public reads were reanalyzed by TCRdb: fastp trimming at Q25, MiXCR alignment, in-frame beta chains only. Each entry is one CDR3 protein sequence, shown with its most common DNA and genes. This sample lists about 110,000 distinct CDR3 sequences; around half were detected once. The top ten clonotypes cover 25% to 35% of the sample. Sequencing was carried out using sorted CD4+, CD8+, or CD8+CD57+ T cells (not recorded which) from PBMCs. Receptors originate from a human donor in good health, serving as a control.

Many counts were recorded for this clonotype. This chain connects TRBV20-1 to TRBJ1-4; no firm D call. This CDR3 contains 14 residues. CDR1 and CDR2 from the germline V gene are DFQATT and SNEGSKA (reference sequence). Between the trimmed V and J ends, which lost 0 bases and 5 bases, there was a span of 10 bases. CDR3 loop: CSARDQAGNEKLFF. The CDR3 coding sequence is TGCAGTGCTAGAGATCAGGCAGGAAATGAAAAACTGTTTTTT.

The chain joins TRBV27 to TRBJ1-1; no clear D gene. The CDR3 sequence is 14 residues long. The V and J ends lost 3 bases and 5 bases respectively, with 13 bases between them. Germline CDR1 reads MNHEY; CDR2 reads SMNVEV (reference sequence). CDR3 residues: CASSLSPRVTEAFF. DNA for the CDR3: TGTGCCAGCAGTTTGTCCCCACGTGTAACTGAAGCTTTCTTT.

In this sample, this clonotype turned up many times. This chain connects TRBV25-1 to TRBJ1-2; maybe TRBD1 (6 bases). This CDR3 region has 15 residues. Germline-derived CDR1 and CDR2 are MGHDK and SYGVNS. The ends were cut back, 3 bases at V and 4 bases at J, with 15 bases in the middle. The CDR3 nucleotides are TGTGCCAGCAGTGATCTACAGGGAGGAGTCTATGGCTACACCTTC. Its translation is CASSDLQGGVYGYTF.

This clonotype was seen repeatedly, ten times or more. V is TRBV4-3 and J is TRBJ1-1; no clear D. Germline lookup yields CDR1 LGHNA and CDR2 YSLEER. With 0 bases removed from V and 0 bases from J, the gap between germline ends came to 14 bases. The CDR3 extends over 17 amino acids. CDR3 region: CASSQDPAPAMNTEAFF. CDR3 in DNA: TGCGCCAGCAGCCAAGATCCGGCCCCGGCCATGAACACTGAAGCTTTCTTT.

This clonotype was counted many times. One end of the junction varies from germline; a read error may be responsible. The chain carries TRBV5-5 and TRBJ2-7; 9 nucleotides line up with TRBD1. The germline CDR1 and CDR2 sequences are SGHKS and YYEKEE (reference sequence). The CDR3 runs to 13 residues. In nucleotides, the CDR3 is TGTGCCAGCAGTTCCGGGACAGGGCTTAAGACTAACTTC. Its translation is CASSSGTGLKTNF.

This clonotype was observed many times. The rearrangement uses TRBV5-4 and TRBJ1-2; D unresolved. The germline V gene has CDR1 SGHNT and CDR2 YYREEE (reference sequence). This CDR3 region has 16 residues. The V end was cut by 0 bases, the J end by 0 bases, with 12 bases between. The CDR3 sequence is CASSLERAGANYGYTF. As DNA, the CDR3 is TGTGCCAGCAGCTTGGAGCGGGCGGGCGCTAACTATGGCTACACCTTC.

This chain connects TRBV7-8 to TRBJ2-5; tentatively, D is TRBD2 (5 bases). There are 13 residues in the CDR3. Germline CDR1 reads SGHVS; CDR2 reads FQNEAQ. V was clipped by 6 bases and J by 4 bases, with 12 bases between them. The CDR3 here is CASSFAGRETQYF. In nucleotides, the CDR3 is TGTGCCAGCAGTTTTGCGGGTCGAGAGACCCAGTACTTC.

This clonotype was found many times. V gene TRBV5-6 combines with J gene TRBJ2-7; 8 nucleotides line up with TRBD1. This CDR3 has 14 amino acids. The germline gives CDR1 SGHDT, CDR2 YYEEEE. V lost 3 bases to trimming and J lost 2 bases; unmatched junction nucleotides: 4. The CDR3 sequence: CASSWTGSTYEQYF. The CDR3 nucleotides read TGTGCCAGCAGCTGGACAGGGTCTACCTACGAGCAGTACTTC.

This clonotype was counted at least ten times. The chain joins TRBV11-3 to TRBJ2-1; 9 bases match TRBD1. Per germline, CDR1 SGHNT and CDR2 YENEEA. J was trimmed by 4 bases and V by 5 bases; bases with no gene match: 3. The CDR3 length is 14 residues. CDR3 in amino acids: CASSPGQGYNEQFF. DNA of the CDR3: TGTGCCAGCAGCCCGGGACAGGGATACAATGAGCAGTTCTTC.

This clonotype was recorded at least ten times. V is TRBV6-5 and J is TRBJ2-1; D may be TRBD1 (6 bases). CDR1 and CDR2 (germline): MNHEY, SVGAGI. The CDR3 totals 15 residues. Trimming removed 8 bases from V and 9 bases from J, with 23 bases in between. CDR3 in amino acids: CASGSTGTMVGEQFF. CDR3 nucleotides: TGTGCCAGCGGTTCGACAGGTACCATGGTCGGTGAGCAGTTCTTC.

Ten or more counts support this clonotype. V and J are TRBV27 and TRBJ1-6, with TRBD1 as a possible D gene (6 bases). This CDR3 is 13 amino acids long. Trimming took off 1 base at V and 13 bases at J, with 11 bases between the two ends. CDR1 MNHEY and CDR2 SMNVEV come from the germline V gene (reference sequence). The CDR3 reads CASSLFGGYPLHF. CDR3 sequence (DNA): TGTGCCAGCAGTTTATTCGGGGGCTACCCCCTCCACTTT.

At least ten counts were recorded for this clonotype. The chain links TRBV6-5 to TRBJ1-1; D gene uncertain. The CDR3 totals 15 residues. Trimming removed 4 bases from V and 0 bases from J, with 12 bases in between. Per the germline V gene, CDR1 is MNHEY and CDR2 is SVGAGI. The CDR3 reads CASSSGGGMNTEAFF. The CDR3 DNA reads TGTGCCAGCAGTTCCGGAGGCGGGATGAACACTGAAGCTTTCTTT.

This clonotype was detected once. This sequence joins TRBV7-2 and TRBJ2-7; the D is unclear. Trimming took off 1 base at V and 7 bases at J, with 14 bases between the two ends. CDR1 is SGHTA and CDR2 is FQGNSA in the germline V gene. The CDR3 loop spans 14 amino acids. CDR3 DNA sequence: TGTGCCAGCAGCTTAGGGTCAGTGCCGTGGGAGCAGTACTTC. This gives the protein CASSLGSVPWEQYF.

The chain recombines TRBV29-1 with TRBJ2-7; TRBD1 matches at 7 bases. CDR1 and CDR2 (germline): SQVTM, ANQGSEA. The CDR3 spans 14 residues. The trim removed 3 bases at V and 2 bases at J, leaving 7 bases unmatched. The CDR3 loop reads CSVDPGQLPYEQYF. In DNA, the CDR3 is TGCAGCGTTGACCCGGGACAGCTCCCCTACGAGCAGTACTTC.

A remark on this clonotype: Since a much larger clone is just one base distant, this may be a read error. This chain links TRBV10-3 with TRBJ2-7; 8 bases fit TRBD1. Germline CDR1 ENHRY, CDR2 SYGVKD. The CDR3 is 16 amino acids. Here the CDR3 reads CANSPTIQGALYEQYF. The DNA of the CDR3 is TGTGCCAACAGTCCCACCATTCAGGGGGCCCTCTACGAGCAGTACTTC.

This clonotype has just a few counts. This may arise from a read error, as a much more abundant clone is one base away. The chain is built from TRBV20-1 and TRBJ2-2; D unclear. In germline, CDR1 is DFQATT, CDR2 SNEGSKA (reference sequence). The CDR3 is 13 amino acids. V was pared by 1 base and J by 5 bases, with 8 bases between. CDR3 region: CSARGPVTGELFF. CDR3 bases: TGCAGTGCTAGAGGGCCTGTTACCGGGGAGCTGTTTTTT.

In its sample, this clonotype was seen a few times. This CDR3 is missing its conserved last phenylalanine or tryptophan, likely due to a read error. The genes are TRBV2 and TRBJ1-5; D is unclear. Germline values: CDR1 SNHLY, CDR2 FYNNEI. The CDR3 length is 17 residues. Trimming cost V 2 bases and J 7 bases, with 21 bases left between them. CDR3 residues: CASSETENAYLRQPQHL. In DNA form, the CDR3 reads TGTGCCAGCAGTGAAACGGAAAACGCCTATCTGAGGCAGCCCCAGCATCTT.

The gene calls are TRBV19 and TRBJ2-1; no definite D call. CDR1 and CDR2 (germline): LNHDA, SQIVND (reference sequence). The CDR3 spans 15 residues. Trimming took 6 bases from V and 0 from J, leaving 12 bases between them. The CDR3 DNA is TGTGCCAGTAGCATTGACGCCAGCTCCTACAATGAGCAGTTCTTC. Translating it yields CASSIDASSYNEQFF. Variable domain in full (rest from reference TRBV19 and TRBJ2-1): DGGITQSPKYLFRKEGQNVTLSCEQNLNHDAMYWYRQDPGQGLRLIYYSQIVNDFQKGDIAEGYSVSREKKESFPLTVTSAQKNPTAFYLCASSIDASSYNEQFFGPGTRLTVL.